These T cell receptor beta chains were read from a single sample in a study of blood T cell repertoires in COVID-19. The repertoire was sequenced with immunoSEQ multiplex PCR; TCRdb's copy has only in-frame clones and lacks some. This table has a few hundred thousand clones, over 70% appearing once. The source material was peripheral blood. The receptor source for this set is a woman of 80 years or more with acute or convalescent COVID-19. CDR3s include the opening cysteine and the closing phenylalanine or tryptophan. The order of the fields is J gene, clone size, D gene, V gene, CDR3 DNA, CDR3 protein. A D gene is named only where the DNA matches it firmly. Clone size appears in some rows only: once, few, many, or a class for an expanded clone.

J: TRBJ1-5
size: -
D: TRBD1
V: TRBV19
DNA: TGTGCCAGTAGTATGGACAGGGAATACGGGAATCAGCCCCAGCATTTT
CDR3: CASSMDREYGNQPQHF

J: TRBJ2-7
size: -
D: TRBD1
V: TRBV5-6
DNA: TGTGCCAGCAGCAAGGGGGACAGAGCTCCCTACGAGCAGTACTTC
CDR3: CASSKGDRAPYEQYF

J: TRBJ1-3
size: -
D: TRBD1
V: TRBV6-5
DNA: TGTGCCAGCAGGCGGGACAGGGCTGGAAACACCATATATTTT
CDR3: CASRRDRAGNTIYF

J: TRBJ1-3
size: few
D: -
V: TRBV15
DNA: TGTGCCACCAGCAGAGATCGAGTCTCTGGAAACACCATATATTTT
CDR3: CATSRDRVSGNTIYF

J: TRBJ2-1
size: -
D: TRBD1
V: TRBV5-1
DNA: TGCGCCAGCAGCTTGGGTGGGACAGGGGGATCTAATGAGCAGTTCTTC
CDR3: CASSLGGTGGSNEQFF

J: TRBJ1-3
size: -
D: -
V: TRBV7-9
DNA: TGTGCCAGCAGCTTATCACAGGGAAACACCATATATTTT
CDR3: CASSLSQGNTIYF

J: TRBJ1-5
size: -
D: -
V: TRBV19
DNA: TGTGCCAGCATGGGGGGGGTTTGGCAGCCCCAGCATTTT
CDR3: CASMGGVWQPQHF

J: TRBJ2-1
size: -
D: -
V: TRBV15
DNA: TGTGCCACCAGCAGAGATCTGAAGGGTAGGGGTAACAATGAGCAGTTCTTC
CDR3: CATSRDLKGRGNNEQFF

J: TRBJ2-4
size: few
D: TRBD1
V: TRBV6-5
DNA: TGTGCCAGCACCCGGACAGGGGGCTTTTACATTCAGTACTTC
CDR3: CASTRTGGFYIQYF

J: TRBJ2-5
size: -
D: TRBD1
V: TRBV7-2
DNA: TGTGCCAGCAGCCCCCGAGCCCGGGACAGGGGAGGGAAGACCCAGTACTTC
CDR3: CASSPRARDRGGKTQYF

J: TRBJ1-1
size: -
D: TRBD1
V: TRBV18
DNA: TGTGCCAGCTCACCGACAGGGGACACTGAAGCTTTCTTT
CDR3: CASSPTGDTEAFF

J: TRBJ1-4
size: -
D: -
V: TRBV6-1
DNA: TGTGCCAGCAGTGAAATAGCGCTCGGGTCCGCTGGGAGGGAAAAACTGTTTTTT
CDR3: CASSEIALGSAGREKLFF

J: TRBJ2-3
size: -
D: -
V: TRBV14
DNA: TGTGCCAGCAGCCCACAAGGGGTTGCGCAGTATTTT
CDR3: CASSPQGVAQYF

J: TRBJ1-1
size: few
D: -
V: TRBV4-1
DNA: TGCGCCAGCAGCCAAGAACCCCTGGACAGTTTCGGTGTTGAAGCTTTCTTT
CDR3: CASSQEPLDSFGVEAFF

J: TRBJ2-3
size: once
D: TRBD2
V: TRBV3-1/TRBV3-2
DNA: TGTGCCAGCAGCCAACGCCAGCTAGCGGGACCGGAACAGTATTTT
CDR3: CASSQRQLAGPEQYF

J: TRBJ2-2
size: -
D: -
V: TRBV18
DNA: TGTGCCAGCTCACAACAGGGAACCGGGGAGCTGTTTTTT
CDR3: CASSQQGTGELFF

J: TRBJ2-7
size: -
D: TRBD2
V: TRBV20-1
DNA: TGCAGTGCTAGTTGGGCCCAGTGGGCTAGCGGGAGTTACGAGCAGTACTTC
CDR3: CSASWAQWASGSYEQYF

J: TRBJ1-1
size: -
D: -
V: TRBV20-1
DNA: TGCAGTGCTAGTAGCCAGGGTGGGACTGAAGCTTTCTTT
CDR3: CSASSQGGTEAFF

J: TRBJ1-2
size: -
D: TRBD1
V: TRBV3-1/TRBV3-2
DNA: TGTGCCAGCAGCCAACAGGGGGCGCAGAGGAATGGCTACACCTTC
CDR3: CASSQQGAQRNGYTF

J: TRBJ2-1
size: -
D: TRBD2
V: TRBV7-2
DNA: TGTGCCAGCAGCTTAATGGCGGGGGGGTACAATGAGCAGTTCTTC
CDR3: CASSLMAGGYNEQFF

J: TRBJ1-2
size: -
D: -
V: TRBV19
DNA: TGTGCCACGCAGGGAGGATGGTATGGCTACACCTTC
CDR3: CATQGGWYGYTF

J: TRBJ1-1
size: -
D: TRBD1
V: TRBV19
DNA: TGTGCCAGTAGTCGACAGGGGGCGGATAACACTGAAGCTTTCTTT
CDR3: CASSRQGADNTEAFF

J: TRBJ1-5
size: -
D: TRBD1
V: TRBV7-2
DNA: TGTGCCAGCAGCCACGGACAGGGACAGCCCCAGCATTTT
CDR3: CASSHGQGQPQHF

J: TRBJ1-1
size: -
D: -
V: TRBV18
DNA: TGTGCCAGCTCACGAGAGAGGGACACTGAAGCTTTCTTT
CDR3: CASSRERDTEAFF

J: TRBJ1-5
size: -
D: TRBD1
V: TRBV3-1/TRBV3-2
DNA: TGTGCCAGCAGCTCAGGGGGTAATCAGCCCCAGCATTTT
CDR3: CASSSGGNQPQHF

J: TRBJ1-4
size: few
D: -
V: TRBV4-3
DNA: TGCGCCAGCAGCCAAGATCGGTTACAGGGTTATAATGAAAAACTGTTTTTT
CDR3: CASSQDRLQGYNEKLFF

J: TRBJ2-2
size: -
D: TRBD2
V: TRBV7-8
DNA: TGTGCCAGCAGCCGAGGACTAGCGGTCACCGGGGAGCTGTTTTTT
CDR3: CASSRGLAVTGELFF

J: TRBJ2-7
size: -
D: -
V: TRBV9
DNA: TGTGCCAGCAGCGTAGGAAACAGCCTAACCTACGAGCAGTACTTC
CDR3: CASSVGNSLTYEQYF

J: TRBJ1-5
size: -
D: TRBD1
V: TRBV6-4
DNA: TGTGCCAGCGCCGGGACAGCATATAGCAATCAGCCCCAGCATTTT
CDR3: CASAGTAYSNQPQHF

J: TRBJ1-2
size: -
D: -
V: TRBV19
DNA: TGTGCCAGTAGTATAGCTGGGATAGGGGCCTATGGCTACACCTTC
CDR3: CASSIAGIGAYGYTF

J: TRBJ2-1
size: -
D: -
V: TRBV7-6
DNA: TGTGCCAGCAGCTGGACACCGGGACTTAACTCCTACAATGAGCAGTTCTTC
CDR3: CASSWTPGLNSYNEQFF

J: TRBJ2-5
size: -
D: TRBD2
V: TRBV6-1
DNA: TGTGCCAGCAGTGCCTCTAGCGGGAGTCGATCGGAGACCCAGTACTTC
CDR3: CASSASSGSRSETQYF

J: TRBJ2-7
size: -
D: TRBD2
V: TRBV6-5
DNA: TGTGCCAGCAGTTCGCTGACTAGCGGGGGATTCTACGAGCAGTACTTC
CDR3: CASSSLTSGGFYEQYF

J: TRBJ1-2
size: -
D: TRBD1
V: TRBV4-3
DNA: TGCGCCAGCAGTCAAGATTGGGCTGGGACAGATGATGGCTACACCTTC
CDR3: CASSQDWAGTDDGYTF

J: TRBJ1-1
size: few
D: -
V: TRBV6-1
DNA: TGTGCCAGCAGTGAAGTGGCAGACACTGAAGCTTTCTTT
CDR3: CASSEVADTEAFF

J: TRBJ2-3
size: few
D: -
V: TRBV6-2/TRBV6-3
DNA: TGTGCCAGCAGCCACCTAACGAGAGGAGCAGATACGCAGTATTTT
CDR3: CASSHLTRGADTQYF

J: TRBJ2-3
size: few
D: TRBD2
V: TRBV7-2
DNA: TGTGCCAGCAGCACCTCGGGGGGGCTCACAGATACGCAGTATTTT
CDR3: CASSTSGGLTDTQYF

J: TRBJ1-1
size: -
D: -
V: TRBV5-1
DNA: TGCGCCAGCAGACCAGGACACCGAGAGCCTGAAGCTTTCTTT
CDR3: CASRPGHREPEAFF

J: TRBJ2-7
size: few
D: TRBD2
V: TRBV4-1
DNA: TGCGCCAGCAGCCACCTGGGACTAGCGGGAGGCCCCTACTCCTACGAGCAGTACTTC
CDR3: CASSHLGLAGGPYSYEQYF

J: TRBJ2-3
size: -
D: TRBD2
V: TRBV4-1
DNA: TGCGCCAGCAGCCAAGATACTAGCGGGAGTGTATTAACAGATACGCAGTATTTT
CDR3: CASSQDTSGSVLTDTQYF

J: TRBJ1-2
size: -
D: TRBD1
V: TRBV28
DNA: TGTGCCAGCAGTGGACAGGGGGTCTATGGCTACACCTTC
CDR3: CASSGQGVYGYTF

J: TRBJ1-4
size: -
D: TRBD1
V: TRBV6-5
DNA: TGTGCCAGCAGTTCCGCGGGACAGGGAGGAGAAAAACTGTTTTTT
CDR3: CASSSAGQGGEKLFF

J: TRBJ2-1
size: -
D: TRBD2
V: TRBV29-1
DNA: TGCAGCGTCCCCAGCGGGACTAGCGGGATAGGCCGGCCGCAGTTCTTC
CDR3: CSVPSGTSGIGRPQFF

J: TRBJ2-5
size: once
D: -
V: TRBV30
DNA: TGTGCCTGGGCCAAAACTAGAGGAGAGACCCAGTACTTC
CDR3: CAWAKTRGETQYF

J: TRBJ1-6
size: once
D: -
V: TRBV14
DNA: TGTGCCAGCAGCCCAGAGACAGTCTCTTCACCCCTCCACTTT
CDR3: CASSPETVSSPLHF

J: TRBJ2-4
size: -
D: -
V: TRBV6-1
DNA: TGTGCCAGCAGTGATAGCGGAGAAAACATTCAGTACTTC
CDR3: CASSDSGENIQYF

J: TRBJ2-6
size: -
D: -
V: TRBV5-8
DNA: TGTGCCAGCAGCTACCAGGGAAGAGGTCGCTCTGGGGCCAACGTCCTGACTTTC
CDR3: CASSYQGRGRSGANVLTF

J: TRBJ2-2
size: -
D: TRBD1
V: TRBV11-3
DNA: TGTGCCAGCAGTACAGGGGGCTCGAACACCGGGGAGCTGTTTTTT
CDR3: CASSTGGSNTGELFF

J: TRBJ1-4
size: -
D: TRBD1
V: TRBV7-9
DNA: TGTGCCAGCAGTACGACAGGGTCGGGTGAAAAACTGTTTTTT
CDR3: CASSTTGSGEKLFF

J: TRBJ2-2
size: -
D: TRBD1
V: TRBV9
DNA: TGTGCCAGCAGCGTAGATGCAGGGGGTAACACCGGGGAGCTGTTTTTT
CDR3: CASSVDAGGNTGELFF

J: TRBJ2-7
size: few
D: TRBD2
V: TRBV5-1
DNA: TGCGCCAGCAGCTTTGGGACTAGCGCGACCTACGAGCAGTACTTC
CDR3: CASSFGTSATYEQYF

J: TRBJ1-2
size: -
D: TRBD1
V: TRBV6-6
DNA: TGTGCCAGCAGACCGGGACAGGGGGGCTATGGCTACACCTTC
CDR3: CASRPGQGGYGYTF

J: TRBJ2-3
size: -
D: TRBD2
V: TRBV2
DNA: TGTGCCAGCAGTCCCTTACGCTTAGCGGGGGCCACAGATACGCAGTATTTT
CDR3: CASSPLRLAGATDTQYF

J: TRBJ2-3
size: -
D: TRBD1
V: TRBV7-6
DNA: TGTGCCAGCAGCGTAAGACAGGGACCCACAGATACGCAGTATTTT
CDR3: CASSVRQGPTDTQYF